The sequence of this T cell receptor beta chain was determined in a study of blood T cell repertoires in COVID-19. Looking at the study overall: The cDNA or gDNA used as material had been derived from T cells, B-cell-depleted T cells, or PBMCs.

Trimming cost V 2 bases and J 7 bases, with 14 bases left between them. The CDR3 is made up of 14 amino acids. Germline V CDR1 and CDR2: KGHSH, LQKENI. TCRdb's table, derived via immunoSEQ multiplex PCR, lists solely in-frame clones and lacks some. The data show 200,000 to 250,000 clones, around 87% seen once. The TCR comes from a man in his fifties or sixties with acute or convalescent COVID-19. The material sequenced was peripheral blood. This sequence joins TRBV18 and TRBJ1-2; D is perhaps TRBD1 (5 bases). DNA of the CDR3: TGTGCCAGCTCACCAATCGCAGGGTCTGGTGGCTACACCTTC. The encoded protein is CASSPIAGSGGYTF.